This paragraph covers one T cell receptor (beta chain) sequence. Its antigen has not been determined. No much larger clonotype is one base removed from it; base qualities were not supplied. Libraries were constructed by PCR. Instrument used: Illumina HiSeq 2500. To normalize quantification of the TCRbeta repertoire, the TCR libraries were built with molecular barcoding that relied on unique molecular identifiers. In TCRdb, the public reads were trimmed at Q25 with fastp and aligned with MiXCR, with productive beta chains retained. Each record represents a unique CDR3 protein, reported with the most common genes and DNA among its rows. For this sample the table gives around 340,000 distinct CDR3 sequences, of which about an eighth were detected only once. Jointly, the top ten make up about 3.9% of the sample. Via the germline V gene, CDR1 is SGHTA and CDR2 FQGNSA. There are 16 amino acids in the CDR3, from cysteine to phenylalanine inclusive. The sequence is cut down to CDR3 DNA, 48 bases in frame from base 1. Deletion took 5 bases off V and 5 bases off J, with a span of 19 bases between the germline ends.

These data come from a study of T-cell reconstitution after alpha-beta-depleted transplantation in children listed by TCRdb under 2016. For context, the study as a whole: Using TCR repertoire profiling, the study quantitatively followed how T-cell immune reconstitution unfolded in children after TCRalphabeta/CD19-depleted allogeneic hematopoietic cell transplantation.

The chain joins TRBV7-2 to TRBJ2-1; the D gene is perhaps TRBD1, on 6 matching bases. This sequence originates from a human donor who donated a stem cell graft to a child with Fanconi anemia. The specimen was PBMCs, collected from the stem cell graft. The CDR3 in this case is CASSQFAGTTDNEQFF. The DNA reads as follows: TGTGCCAGCAGCCAATTCGCCGGGACAACGGACAATGAGCAGTTCTTC.